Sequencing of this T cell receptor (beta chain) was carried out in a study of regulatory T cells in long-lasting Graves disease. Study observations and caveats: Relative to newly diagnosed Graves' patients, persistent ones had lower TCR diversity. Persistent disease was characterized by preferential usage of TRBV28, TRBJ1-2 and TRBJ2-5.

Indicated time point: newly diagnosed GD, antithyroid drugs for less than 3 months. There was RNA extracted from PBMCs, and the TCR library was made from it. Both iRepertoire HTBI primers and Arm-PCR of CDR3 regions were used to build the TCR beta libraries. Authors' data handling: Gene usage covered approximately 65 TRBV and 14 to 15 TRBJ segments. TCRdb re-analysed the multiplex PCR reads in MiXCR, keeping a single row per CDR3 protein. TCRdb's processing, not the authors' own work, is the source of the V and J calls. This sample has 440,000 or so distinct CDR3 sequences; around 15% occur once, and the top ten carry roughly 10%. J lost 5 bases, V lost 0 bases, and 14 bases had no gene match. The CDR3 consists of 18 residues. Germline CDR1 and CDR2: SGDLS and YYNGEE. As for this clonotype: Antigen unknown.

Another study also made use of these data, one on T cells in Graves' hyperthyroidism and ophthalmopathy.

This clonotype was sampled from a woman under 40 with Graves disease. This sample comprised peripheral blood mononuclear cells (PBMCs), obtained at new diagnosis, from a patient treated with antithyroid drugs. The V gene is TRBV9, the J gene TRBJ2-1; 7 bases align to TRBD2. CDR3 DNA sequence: TGTGCCAGCAGCGTAGTGGGTGGGGGGACTACCCAAGACAATGAGCAGTTCTTC. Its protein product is CASSVVGGGTTQDNEQFF.